The source of this T cell receptor (beta chain) is a study of blood T cell repertoires in COVID-19. Background on the study: The United States, Italy and Spain supplied acute and convalescent COVID-19 samples. The analysed material was cDNA or gDNA that came from T cells, B-cell-depleted T cells, or PBMCs.

The CDR3 extends over 17 amino acids. Trimming cost V 4 bases and J 9 bases, with 22 bases left between them. Germline V gene data show CDR1 as SGHVS and CDR2 as FQNEAQ. Authors' methods: Estimated nucleated cell counts came from reference gene primer amplification. Data came from immunoSEQ multiplex PCR; TCRdb stores just in-frame clones and leaves some out. V and J calls plus clone size are reproduced from that table; the DNA served to infer D and trimming. The table records tens of thousands of clones, more than 75% of them present only once. The chain has TRBV7-8 and TRBJ1-6; possible D gene TRBD1, 6 bases. The specimen was peripheral blood. The sequence derives from a human donor in a cohort sampled during active COVID-19. CDR3 coding DNA: TGTGCCAGCAGCTCCCCCTTCGACTGGGGAGGGGGTTCACCCCTCCACTTT. Residues: CASSSPFDWGGGSPLHF.